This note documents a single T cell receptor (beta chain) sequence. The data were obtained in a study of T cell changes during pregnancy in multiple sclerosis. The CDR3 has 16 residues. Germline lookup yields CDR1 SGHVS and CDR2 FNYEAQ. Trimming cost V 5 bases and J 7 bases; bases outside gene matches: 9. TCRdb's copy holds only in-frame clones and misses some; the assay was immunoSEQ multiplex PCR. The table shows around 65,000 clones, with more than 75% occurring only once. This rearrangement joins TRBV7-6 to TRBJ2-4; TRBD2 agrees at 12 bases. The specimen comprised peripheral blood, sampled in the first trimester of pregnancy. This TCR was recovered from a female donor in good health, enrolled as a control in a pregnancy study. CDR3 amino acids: CASSLSSSGRVNIQYF. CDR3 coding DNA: TGTGCCAGCAGCCTCAGTTCTAGCGGGAGGGTTAACATTCAGTACTTC.